Below, 18 T cell receptor beta chains from the same sample are listed, as sequenced in a study of post-analysis software for immune sequencing data. Study-wide findings and caveats: TRBV5-6, TRBV5-1 and TRBV20-1 were among five TRBV segments more frequent in patients than controls.

These receptors lack a known antigen. Researchers reported that TCR beta cDNA libraries carried unique molecular identifiers. TCRdb passed the PCR reads through MiXCR, listing each CDR3 protein once. The table includes around 250,000 distinct CDR3 sequences, 30% to 45% detected once. Material: blood. Receptors originate from a girl under 18 with multiple sclerosis.

The V gene is TRBV29-1, the J gene TRBJ1-2; D is unresolved. CDR3 length: 12 amino acids. Germline values: CDR1 SQVTM, CDR2 ANQGSEA. Trimming left V 5 bases short and J 3 bases short, with 10 bases between. The CDR3: CSVTTSHYGYTF. CDR3 nucleotides: TGCAGCGTTACGACCAGTCACTATGGCTACACCTTC.

The J gene is TRBJ2-1, the V gene TRBV7-2; 14 bases align to TRBD2. V lost 5 bases, J lost 8 bases, and 11 bases stayed unmatched. This CDR3 has 17 residues. Per germline, CDR1 SGHTA and CDR2 FQGNSA. As DNA, the CDR3 is TGTGCCAGCAGCCGGAGACTAGCGGGGGGGCGGATCCATGAGCAGTTCTTC. As protein: CASSRRLAGGRIHEQFF.

With respect to this clonotype: This clone may be a read error of a much larger clone one base away. The CDR3 nucleotides are TGCGTCAGCCGGACTAGCAACTCAGAGACCCAGTACTTC. As protein: CVSRTSNSETQYF. This chain joins TRBV5-1 and TRBJ2-7; TRBD2 agrees at 8 bases. Matching the DNA end better, TRBJ2-5 makes the J call doubtful. Germline V CDR1 and CDR2: SGHRS, YFSETQ. This CDR3 comprises 13 residues.

This clonotype has only one observation. The J gene is TRBJ2-7, the V gene TRBV20-1; weak D call: TRBD2 (6 bases). The DNA matches TRBJ2-4 better at its end, which makes the J call doubtful. CDR3 length: 16 amino acids. The germline V gene encodes CDR1 DFQATT and CDR2 SNEGSKA (reference sequence). This chain's CDR3 is CSASMGTEDYENIQYF. For the CDR3, the DNA is TGCAGTGCTAGTATGGGAACCGAGGACTACGAAAACATTCAGTACTTC.

This clonotype was counted at least ten times. The chain employs TRBV27 and TRBJ1-1, with TRBD1 matching over 9 bases. Per the germline V gene, CDR1 is MNHEY and CDR2 is SMNVEV (reference sequence). The V and J ends lost 5 bases and 2 bases, in that order; junction bases with no gene match: 6. The CDR3 length is 15 residues. The CDR3 bases are TGTGCCAGCAGTCCGGGGACAGGGATTAACACTGAAGCTTTCTTT. Translation: CASSPGTGINTEAFF.

The CDR3 bases are TGTGCCAGCAGCTTAGGCCTACTAGCGGGTTACAATGAGCAGTTCTTC. Its protein product is CASSLGLLAGYNEQFF. The genes are TRBV11-2 and TRBJ2-1; 9 positions match TRBD2. J was trimmed by 4 bases and V by 1 base; bases with no gene match: 5. This CDR3 is built from 16 residues. CDR1 is SGHAT, CDR2 FQNNGV, per germline. The whole variable domain, remainder taken from reference TRBV11-2 and TRBJ2-1, is EAGVAQSPRYKIIEKRQSVAFWCNPISGHATLYWYQQILGQGPKLLIQFQNNGVVDDSQLPKDRFSAERLKGVDSTLKIQPAKLEDSAVYLCASSLGLLAGYNEQFFGPGTRLTVL.

V and J are TRBV7-3 and TRBJ1-1; no clear D. This CDR3 comprises 17 residues. Germline assignment: CDR1 SGHTA and CDR2 FQGTGA. Trimming shortened V by 1 base and J by 4 bases, and 19 bases separated the two germline ends. The CDR3 sequence is CASSLSSRSGMGTEAFF. The DNA of the CDR3 is TGTGCCAGCAGCTTAAGTAGTAGATCGGGAATGGGCACTGAAGCTTTCTTT.

This clonotype was counted at least ten times. J is TRBJ1-6 and V is TRBV20-1, with D possibly TRBD1 on 5 matching bases. This CDR3 has 17 residues. The ends were cut back, 0 bases at V and 0 bases at J, with 12 bases in the middle. Germline CDR1 reads DFQATT; CDR2 reads SNEGSKA (reference sequence). The CDR3: CSARDRGASSYNSPLHF. The CDR3 nucleotides are TGCAGTGCTAGAGATCGAGGGGCGAGCTCCTATAATTCACCCCTCCACTTT.

This chain uses TRBV15 with TRBJ2-3; 7 bases align to TRBD2. V dropped 3 bases and J dropped 2; count of bases not matched to a gene: 5. The germline V gene has CDR1 LNHNV and CDR2 YYDKDF (reference sequence). CDR3 length equals 15 residues. In DNA form, the CDR3 reads TGTGCCACCAGCAGTAGCGGGCAAGTCACAGATACGCAGTATTTT. It yields the protein CATSSSGQVTDTQYF.

This clonotype appeared many times. Compared with germline, one end of the junction differs, possibly owing to a read error. This sequence joins TRBV12-3 or TRBV12-4 and TRBJ1-2, with a possible D match to TRBD1 (5 bases). The CDR3 runs to 18 residues. In DNA form, the CDR3 reads TGTGCCGGCAGTTTAGGGTACCCATTAGGGGCATCTAACTATGGCTACACCTTC. Protein sequence: CAGSLGYPLGASNYGYTF.

On this clonotype itself: One end of the junction does not line up with germline, which may come from a read error. This CDR3 is CANSFTDTQYF. Here the CDR3 DNA reads TGTGCCAACAGCTTCACAGATACGCAGTATTTT. The chain has TRBV5-5 and TRBJ2-3; no clear D gene. From germline, CDR1 is SGHKS and CDR2 YYEKEE (reference sequence). This CDR3 spans 11 amino acids. The variable domain in full, completed from reference TRBV5-5 and TRBJ2-3, reads DAGVTQSPTHLIKTRGQQVTLRCSPISGHKSVSWYQQVLGQGPQFIFQYYEKEERGRGNFPDRFSARQFPNYSSELNVNALLLGDSALYLCANSFTDTQYFGPGTRLTVL.

This clonotype was counted between two and nine times. This rearrangement joins TRBV12-3 or TRBV12-4 to TRBJ1-5, with D unresolved. Trimming removed 11 bases from V and 5 bases from J, with 16 bases in between. CDR3 size: 13 residues. The CDR3 region has the DNA TGTGCCTCCGGAGGCGGGGTCCATCAGCCCCAGCATTTT. Translation: CASGGGVHQPQHF.

The rearrangement uses TRBV20-1 and TRBJ2-4; D remains unclear. The CDR3 length is 14 residues. Germline-derived CDR1 and CDR2 are DFQATT and SNEGSKA (reference sequence). Trimming pared 5 bases from V and 1 base from J, leaving 12 bases between. CDR3 loop: CSASLIAAKNIQYF. CDR3 bases: TGCAGTGCTTCCCTGATCGCGGCCAAAAACATTCAGTACTTC.

This clonotype was detected ten times or more. The V gene is TRBV14, the J gene TRBJ2-3, with a possible D match to TRBD2 (6 bases). From germline, CDR1 is SGHDN and CDR2 FVKESK. CDR3 length: 16 residues. The germline V and J ends were trimmed by 2 bases and 2 bases, with 14 bases remaining between them. DNA of the CDR3: TGTGCCAGCAGCCAACTTAGGACTACGACCACAGATACGCAGTATTTT. Residues: CASSQLRTTTTDTQYF.

This clonotype was counted many times. This sequence joins TRBV20-1 and TRBJ1-2; TRBD1 is a possible D gene (5 bases). V lost 0 bases, J lost 5 bases, and 13 bases lay in between. Germline values: CDR1 DFQATT, CDR2 SNEGSKA (reference sequence). The CDR3 contains 14 residues. The CDR3 here is CSARDRQPSYGYTF. Written as DNA, the CDR3 is TGCAGTGCTAGAGATAGACAGCCTAGTTATGGCTACACCTTC.

The gene calls are TRBV27 and TRBJ2-2; D uncertain. Trimming left V 5 bases short and J 0 bases short, with 10 bases between. The CDR3 covers 15 residues. The V gene's germline CDR1 is MNHEY and CDR2 SMNVEV (reference sequence). The DNA of the CDR3 is TGTGCCAGCAGTCAGTGGCGATCGAACACCGGGGAGCTGTTTTTT. It specifies CASSQWRSNTGELFF.

This clonotype was recorded many times. This chain connects TRBV7-8 to TRBJ2-7, with 8 bases matching TRBD1. V lost 5 bases and J lost 6; bases outside the gene matches: 12. The germline gives CDR1 SGHVS, CDR2 FQNEAQ. CDR3 length: 15 amino acids. This CDR3 reads CASSPRTGNSLEQYF. The CDR3 DNA follows: TGTGCCAGCAGCCCCCGGACAGGGAACTCCCTCGAGCAGTACTTC. The variable domain in full, completed from reference TRBV7-8 and TRBJ2-7, reads GAGVSQSPRYKVAKRGQDVALRCDPISGHVSLFWYQQALGQGPEFLTYFQNEAQLDKSGLPSDRFFAERPEGSVSTLKIQRTQQEDSAVYLCASSPRTGNSLEQYFGPGTRLTVT.

In this sample, this clonotype turned up many times. The chain uses TRBV6-4 and TRBJ2-2; TRBD2 matches at 7 bases. The V gene's germline CDR1 is MRHNA and CDR2 SNTAGT. There are 15 residues in the CDR3. V dropped 6 bases and J dropped 3; count of bases not matched to a gene: 7. The CDR3: CASSQSGADTGELFF. CDR3 sequence (DNA): TGTGCCAGCAGCCAAAGCGGGGCTGACACCGGGGAGCTGTTTTTT.